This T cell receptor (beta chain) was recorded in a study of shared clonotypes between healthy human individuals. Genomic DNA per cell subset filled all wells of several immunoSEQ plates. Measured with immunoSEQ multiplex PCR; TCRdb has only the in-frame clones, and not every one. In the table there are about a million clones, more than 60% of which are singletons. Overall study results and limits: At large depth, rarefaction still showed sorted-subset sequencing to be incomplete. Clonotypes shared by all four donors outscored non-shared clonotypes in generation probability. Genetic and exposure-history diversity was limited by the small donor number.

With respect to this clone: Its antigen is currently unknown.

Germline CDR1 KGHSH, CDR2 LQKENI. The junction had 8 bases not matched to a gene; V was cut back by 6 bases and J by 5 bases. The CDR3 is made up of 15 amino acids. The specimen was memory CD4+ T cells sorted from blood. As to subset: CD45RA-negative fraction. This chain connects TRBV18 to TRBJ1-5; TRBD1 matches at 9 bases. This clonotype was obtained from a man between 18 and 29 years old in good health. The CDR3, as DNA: TGTGCCAGCTCCCAAGGACAGGGGTCCGATCAGCCCCAGCATTTT. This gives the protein CASSQGQGSDQPQHF. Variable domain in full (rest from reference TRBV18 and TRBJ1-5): NAGVMQNPRHLVRRRGQEARLRCSPMKGHSHVYWYRQLPEEGLKFMVYLQKENIIDESGMPKERFSAEFPKEGPSILRIQQVVRGDSAAYFCASSQGQGSDQPQHFGDGTRLSIL.